This section outlines one T cell receptor (beta chain) sequence together with its context. The CDR3 contains 13 residues. The germline V gene encodes CDR1 SNHLY and CDR2 FYNNEI. V lost 6 bases and J lost 7, with 15 bases in between. Use of 60 Vbeta and 13 Jbeta primers characterized the PCR. Only in-frame clones appear in the TCRdb table, and some are missing; sequencing was by immunoSEQ multiplex PCR. The data contain about 140,000 clones, 60% to 85% of them singletons. The data derive from a study of cytomegalovirus exposure and HLA in healthy donors. The sequence was obtained from a male donor in good health and CMV-seronegative. Sequences were obtained from PBMCs. The chain links TRBV2 to TRBJ1-1; D is perhaps TRBD1 (6 bases). CDR3 loop: CASSPLQGGEAFF. The CDR3 DNA reads as TGTGCCAGCAGCCCCTTACAGGGCGGTGAAGCTTTCTTT.